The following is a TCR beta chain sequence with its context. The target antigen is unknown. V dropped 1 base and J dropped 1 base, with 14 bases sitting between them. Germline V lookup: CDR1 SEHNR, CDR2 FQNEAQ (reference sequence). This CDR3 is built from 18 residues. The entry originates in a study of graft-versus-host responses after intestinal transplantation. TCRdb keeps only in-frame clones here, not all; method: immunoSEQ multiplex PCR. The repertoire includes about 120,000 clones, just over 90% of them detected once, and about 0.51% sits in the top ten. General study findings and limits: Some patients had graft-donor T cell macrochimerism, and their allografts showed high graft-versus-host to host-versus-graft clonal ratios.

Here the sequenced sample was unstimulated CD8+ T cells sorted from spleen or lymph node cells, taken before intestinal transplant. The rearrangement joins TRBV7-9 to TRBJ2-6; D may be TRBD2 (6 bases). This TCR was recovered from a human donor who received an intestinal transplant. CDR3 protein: CASSLGGVRTSGANVLTF. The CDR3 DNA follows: TGTGCCAGCAGCTTAGGGGGGGTGCGCACATCTGGGGCCAACGTCCTGACTTTC.